The 7 T cell receptor beta chains below were found in one sample sequenced in a study of response to subunit inactivated influenza vaccine. TCRdb re-called the RT-PCR reads with MiXCR, one entry per CDR3 protein. The table shows about 570,000 distinct CDR3 sequences, with around 11% occurring only once. These data were also reused for a study on T cells expressing NK-cell markers. From that report: Production of TCR beta cDNA relied on 5'RACE template switching with UMIs.

This material consisted of PBMCs from blood, taken on the day of vaccination. These receptors originate from a man aged 45-60 years who received an inactivated influenza vaccine.

This chain links TRBV20-1 with TRBJ2-5; 9 positions match TRBD1. CDR3 length: 16 amino acids. The V and J ends lost 7 bases and 5 bases, in that order; junction bases with no gene match: 17. Germline V gene sequence: CDR1 DFQATT, CDR2 SNEGSKA (reference sequence). The CDR3 nucleotides read TGCAGTGGTCGCTTCCGGGACAGGGCCCGGAGGGAGACCCAGTACTTC. It translates to CSGRFRDRARRETQYF.

This clonotype was detected ten times or more. The V and J genes are TRBV6-1 and TRBJ2-2; D remains unclear. Between the trimmed V and J ends, which lost 4 bases and 2 bases, there was a span of 8 bases. The germline CDR1 and CDR2 sequences are MNHNS and SASEGT. The CDR3 contains 14 residues. The CDR3 coding sequence is TGTGCCAGCAGTGTTGCGGCTAACACCGGGGAGCTGTTTTTT. Translation: CASSVAANTGELFF.

V usage is TRBV5-1 and J usage is TRBJ1-6; 9 nucleotides match TRBD1. V gave up 4 bases and J gave up 5 bases; unmatched junction bases: 7. This CDR3 is 16 amino acids long. Germline loops: CDR1 SGHRS, CDR2 YFSETQ. DNA of the CDR3: TGCGCCAGCAGCACGGGACAGGGAATTAATAATTCACCCCTCCACTTT. Its translation: CASSTGQGINNSPLHF.

This clonotype was seen ten or more times. The genes are TRBV19 and TRBJ1-3; D uncertain. Germline lookup yields CDR1 LNHDA and CDR2 SQIVND (reference sequence). There are 13 residues in the CDR3. The V gene lost 6 bases and the J gene lost 0 bases, with 6 bases spanning the gap. This CDR3 reads CASRQSSGNTIYF. CDR3 nucleotide sequence: TGTGCCAGTAGGCAGAGCTCTGGAAACACCATATATTTT.

The chain couples TRBV9 to TRBJ1-2, with 7 bases identical to TRBD1. The germline V gene encodes CDR1 SGDLS and CDR2 YYNGEE. This CDR3 is 17 amino acids long. With V trimmed by 4 bases and J by 1 base, 13 bases remained unmatched. This chain's CDR3 is CASSSRTGQTLNYGYTF. The DNA for the CDR3 is TGTGCCAGCAGCTCCAGGACAGGTCAGACCCTTAACTATGGCTACACCTTC.

A few counts support this clonotype. The chain combines TRBV18 with TRBJ2-3, with D hard to call. The ends were cut back, 4 bases at V and 0 bases at J, with 8 bases in the middle. The CDR3 is 14 amino acids. Germline-derived CDR1 and CDR2 are KGHSH and LQKENI. Here the CDR3 DNA reads TGTGCCAGCTCACGACGGACCAGCACAGATACGCAGTATTTT. This encodes CASSRRTSTDTQYF.

Written as DNA, the CDR3 is TGTGCCACCAGTCCCGCACGACAGGGGGTTGGTTACGAGCAGTACTTC. Translated: CATSPARQGVGYEQYF. This sequence joins TRBV15 and TRBJ2-7; 9 bases line up with TRBD1. Germline CDR1 LNHNV, CDR2 YYDKDF (reference sequence). There are 16 residues in the CDR3. Unmatched junction bases numbered 13, after V lost 6 bases and J lost 4 bases.